The sequence of this T cell receptor (beta chain) was determined in a study of CD8 T cells in ankylosing spondylitis. Study-wide results and caveats: For ankylosing spondylitis blood, a TCR beta motif of seven to nine highly homologous variants appeared characteristic. Disease-linked clones proved CD8+ and comparatively uncommon in peripheral blood. There was reportedly significant enrichment of clones that were disease-linked in matched ankylosing spondylitis synovial fluid.

Quantitative 5'-RACE with molecular barcodes was used to make the TCR beta libraries. TCRdb ran MiXCR on the 5' RACE reads and lists one entry per CDR3 protein. The sample includes 250,000 to 350,000 distinct CDR3 sequences, less than 10% of them seen just once. This clonotype has a count of ten or more. Its antigen is currently unknown. Sequenced sample: blood, either unsorted or a sorted T cell fraction (not recorded which). The sequence came from a male donor with ankylosing spondylitis.

CDR3 residues: CSVASLGTSNQQYF. The CDR3, as DNA: TGCAGCGTGGCCTCCCTCGGGACTTCAAACCAGCAGTACTTC. The chain is built from TRBV29-1 and TRBJ2-7; weak D call: TRBD2 (6 bases). The V and J ends lost 6 bases and 8 bases respectively, with 23 bases between them. The CDR3 consists of 14 residues. The V gene's germline CDR1 is SQVTM and CDR2 ANQGSEA.